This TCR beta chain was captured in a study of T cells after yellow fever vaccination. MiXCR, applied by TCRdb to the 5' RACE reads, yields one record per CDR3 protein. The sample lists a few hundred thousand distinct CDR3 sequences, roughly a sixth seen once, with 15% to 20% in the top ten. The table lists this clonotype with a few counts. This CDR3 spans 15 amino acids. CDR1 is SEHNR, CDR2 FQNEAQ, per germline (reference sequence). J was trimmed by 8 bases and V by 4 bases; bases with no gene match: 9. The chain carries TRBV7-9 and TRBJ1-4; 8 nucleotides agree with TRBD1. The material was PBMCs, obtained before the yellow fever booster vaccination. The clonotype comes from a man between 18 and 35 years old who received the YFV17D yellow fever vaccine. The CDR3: CASSSTDRVNEKLFF. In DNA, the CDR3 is TGTGCCAGCAGCTCCACGGACAGGGTAAACGAAAAACTGTTTTTT.